This T cell receptor beta chain was found in a study of T cells in Graves' hyperthyroidism and ophthalmopathy. The CDR3 sequence is 15 residues long. Germline CDR1 is LNHNV and CDR2 is YYDKDF (reference sequence). V was shortened by 0 bases and J by 2 bases, with 11 bases between the two germline ends. The TCR beta CDR3 regions underwent amplification using RNA transcripts as the source. Initially, a first-round RT-PCR of the TCR CDR3 employed the HTBI primer set. TCRdb recomputed calls from the multiplex PCR reads with MiXCR, one row per CDR3 protein. The table has 700,000 or so distinct CDR3 sequences, around 15% seen once.

The TCR comes from a woman between 45 and 60 years old with Graves' ophthalmopathy. What was sequenced was blood. J is TRBJ2-7 and V is TRBV15; D might be TRBD1 (5 bases). Here the CDR3 DNA reads TGTGCCACCAGCAGAGAACAGGCCCTGACCTACGAGCAGTACTTC. Its translation: CATSREQALTYEQYF.